The 24 T cell receptor beta chains below were found in one sample sequenced in a study of regulatory T cells in long-lasting Graves disease. Arm-PCR of CDR3 regions and iRepertoire HTBI primers were used to build TCR beta libraries. A single record per CDR3 protein comes from TCRdb applying MiXCR to the multiplex PCR reads. The sample holds 300,000 to 350,000 distinct CDR3 sequences, about 19% seen once. Time point in this sample: persistent/refractory GD, antithyroid drugs over 5 years with positive TRAb. Making the TCR library involved RNA that had been extracted from PBMCs. This specimen consisted of peripheral blood mononuclear cells (PBMCs), obtained when the disease was refractory, from a patient treated with antithyroid drugs. These receptors were obtained from a female donor with Graves disease.

The chain is built from TRBV11-2 and TRBJ2-1, with D possibly being TRBD1 (6 bases). The germline gives CDR1 SGHAT, CDR2 FQNNGV. CDR3 length: 13 amino acids. With 3 bases removed from V and 6 bases from J, the gap between germline ends came to 9 bases. Here the CDR3 reads CASSFDRINEQFF. The CDR3, as DNA: TGTGCCAGCAGCTTCGACAGGATCAATGAGCAGTTCTTC.

The chain couples TRBV5-1 to TRBJ1-2; TRBD1 might be the D (5 bases). Trimming removed 4 bases at V and 2 bases at J, with 12 bases between. The CDR3 is made up of 14 amino acids. In germline, CDR1 is SGHRS, CDR2 YFSETQ. CDR3 loop: CASSPPGENYGYTF. The CDR3 nucleotides read TGCGCCAGCAGCCCCCCGGGGGAGAACTATGGCTACACCTTC.

Many counts were recorded for this clonotype. The V call is TRBV5-1, the J call TRBJ2-2; maybe TRBD1 (6 bases). Germline CDR1 and CDR2: SGHRS and YFSETQ. This CDR3 is 17 amino acids long. V shed 3 bases and J shed 4 bases, with 19 bases lying between them. The chain's CDR3 is CASSWPSTGRGTGELFF. In DNA, the CDR3 is TGCGCCAGCAGCTGGCCGTCGACAGGTCGAGGCACCGGGGAGCTGTTTTTT.

Details on this clonotype: A much larger clone lies one base from this, so it may be a read error. The chain is built from TRBV18 and TRBJ1-1, with D possibly TRBD1 on 6 matching bases. Germline-derived CDR1 and CDR2 are KGHSH and LQKENI. Trimming pared 6 bases from V and 4 bases from J, leaving 12 bases between. This CDR3 comprises 13 residues. DNA of the CDR3: TGTGCCAGCTCGGCAGGGGCCGGCACTGAAGCTTTCTTT. Translation gives CASSAGAGTEAFF. The complete variable domain, with remaining parts taken from reference TRBV18 and TRBJ1-1, reads NAGVMQNPRHLVRRRGQEARLRCSPMKGHSHVYWYRQLPEEGLKFMVYLQKENIIDESGMPKERFSAEFPKEGPSILRIQQVVRGDSAAYFCASSAGAGTEAFFGQGTRLTVV.

This clonotype appeared many times. The V and J genes are TRBV3-1 and TRBJ1-6; TRBD1 matches at 7 bases. The CDR3 spans 16 residues. Germline assignment: CDR1 LGHDT and CDR2 YNNKEL (reference sequence). V shed 0 bases, J shed 10 bases, and the junction held 9 bases outside the gene matches. The CDR3 DNA follows: TGTGCCAGCAGCCAAGATCATTGGACAGGCGGATCACCCCTCCACTTT. This encodes CASSQDHWTGGSPLHF.

This clonotype appeared many times. The chain joins TRBV24-1 to TRBJ1-2; TRBD1 is a possible D gene (5 bases). In germline, CDR1 is KGHDR, CDR2 SFDVKD. The ends were cut back, 5 bases at V and 8 bases at J, with 14 bases in the middle. The CDR3 contains 13 residues. The CDR3 DNA reads TGTGCCACCAGTGTGGCCCAGGGACGAGGCTACACCTTC. Protein product: CATSVAQGRGYTF.

This clonotype has at least ten counts. V gene TRBV4-1 combines with J gene TRBJ1-2, with no clear D. Trimming removed 0 bases from V and 5 bases from J, with 13 bases in between. Per germline, CDR1 MGHRA and CDR2 YSYEKL. There are 15 residues in the CDR3. CDR3 sequence: CASSQDGQKLYGYTF. CDR3 coding DNA: TGCGCCAGCAGCCAAGATGGGCAGAAGCTATATGGCTACACCTTC.

The genes are TRBV12-3 or TRBV12-4 and TRBJ1-3; 9 nucleotides line up with TRBD1. The CDR3 consists of 17 residues. With V trimmed by 5 bases and J by 0 bases, 8 bases remained unmatched. For the CDR3, the DNA is TGTGCCAGCAGTGGGGGGACAGGGACCCCCTCTGGAAACACCATATATTTT. Its protein is CASSGGTGTPSGNTIYF.

This clonotype showed up just a few times. The CDR3 coding sequence is TGCGCCAGCAGCCAAGTTTCGTCGAAAGCTAACTATGGCTACACCTTC. It translates to CASSQVSSKANYGYTF. The chain has TRBV4-1 and TRBJ1-2; unclear D gene. From germline, CDR1 is MGHRA and CDR2 YSYEKL. The CDR3 consists of 16 residues. V lost 1 base and J 0 bases, leaving 12 bases between the germline ends.

The chain employs TRBV14 and TRBJ1-3; the D is unclear. This CDR3 is built from 18 residues. The V end lost 2 bases, the J end lost 0 bases, and 17 bases lay between the germline ends. The germline V gene encodes CDR1 SGHDN and CDR2 FVKESK. DNA for the CDR3: TGTGCCAGCAGCCAATCGGATTATCGGTTCAACTCTGGAAACACCATATATTTT. Protein: CASSQSDYRFNSGNTIYF.

This clonotype was recorded many times. The CDR3 DNA is TGTGCCAGCAGTTCCGCAGGGTTCGATAATTCACCCCTCCACTTT. This sequence encodes CASSSAGFDNSPLHF. The chain links TRBV28 to TRBJ1-6; D is perhaps TRBD1 (5 bases). Germline CDR1 and CDR2: MDHEN and SYDVKM. V was pared by 4 bases and J by 5 bases, with 12 bases between. The CDR3 totals 15 residues.

The V call is TRBV18, the J call TRBJ2-2; no reliable D call. CDR3 length equals 13 residues. CDR1 is KGHSH, CDR2 LQKENI, per germline. The V end was cut by 0 bases, the J end by 5 bases, with 4 bases between. The DNA of the CDR3 is TGTGCCAGCTCACCACCGGTGACCGGGGAGCTGTTTTTT. It codes for CASSPPVTGELFF.

A note on this clonotype: Given a much more abundant clone one base away, this may be a read error. This sequence joins TRBV27 and TRBJ1-6, with D hard to call. Per germline, CDR1 MNHEY and CDR2 SMNVEV (reference sequence). The CDR3 is made up of 11 amino acids. V was clipped by 10 bases and J by 3 bases, with 4 bases between them. CDR3 residues: CANGYNSPLHF. The CDR3 DNA reads as TGTGCCAACGGCTATAATTCACCCCTCCACTTT.

This clonotype was seen at least ten times. The J gene is TRBJ2-1, the V gene TRBV6-1, with TRBD2 matching 8 bases. The CDR3 is 15 amino acids. Germline CDR1 reads MNHNS; CDR2 reads SASEGT. The ends lost 2 bases at V and 8 bases at J; junction bases unmatched: 8. CDR3 nucleotides: TGTGCCAGCAGTGAATTAAGCGGGGGTCGCCATGAGCAGTTCTTC. Translating it yields CASSELSGGRHEQFF.

This clonotype was seen repeatedly, ten times or more. The CDR3 DNA reads as TGTGCCACAGGGGAGATCGATCAGCCCCAGCATTTT. Translating gives CATGEIDQPQHF. J is TRBJ1-5 and V is TRBV15, with D perhaps TRBD1 (5 bases). The germline gives CDR1 LNHNV, CDR2 YYDKDF (reference sequence). V was cut by 9 bases and J by 5 bases, with 11 bases left in between. This CDR3 has 12 amino acids.

This clonotype has ten or more counts. The gene calls are TRBV28 and TRBJ2-5; 12 bases align to TRBD2. Germline CDR1 MDHEN, CDR2 SYDVKM. Trimming removed 8 bases from V and 1 base from J; junction bases left unmatched: 5. The CDR3 totals 15 residues. The CDR3 region has the DNA TGTGCCAGCCGACTAGCGGGGGACTTCCAAGAGACCCAGTACTTC. Translated, it gives CASRLAGDFQETQYF.

V and J are TRBV18 and TRBJ2-5; D might be TRBD2 (6 bases). Trimming left V 5 bases short and J 5 bases short, with 12 bases between. In germline, CDR1 is KGHSH, CDR2 LQKENI. The CDR3 has 13 amino acids. CDR3 bases: TGTGCCAGCTCATTCCCGCTAGCGGAGACCCAGTACTTC. This translates into CASSFPLAETQYF.

There are a few counts of this clonotype. The rearrangement links TRBV27 to TRBJ2-7, with 9 bases fitting TRBD2. Trimming took 6 bases from V and 6 from J; bases not matched to a gene: 12. Per germline, CDR1 MNHEY and CDR2 SMNVEV (reference sequence). CDR3 length: 15 residues. DNA of the CDR3: TGTGCCAGCAGCCCTAGGGCTAGCGGGGTCCGCGAGCAGTACTTC. This encodes CASSPRASGVREQYF.

DNA of the CDR3: TGTGCCAGCAGTACGGGACAACTTTCTCAAGAGACCCAGTACTTC. Its translation: CASSTGQLSQETQYF. The chain joins TRBV6-2 or TRBV6-3 to TRBJ2-5; the D gene is possibly TRBD1 (6 bases). Germline CDR1 and CDR2: MNHEY and SVGEGT. V was cut by 5 bases and J by 2 bases, with 15 bases left in between. The CDR3 spans 15 residues.

The chain is built from TRBV7-9 and TRBJ1-1; D is unclear. Germline V gives CDR1 SEHNR, CDR2 FQNEAQ (reference sequence). There are 14 residues in the CDR3. V shed 3 bases and J shed 3 bases, with 11 bases lying between them. The CDR3 nucleotides are TGTGCCAGCAGCTTCGAGTTTATGGACACTGAAGCTTTCTTT. Translating it yields CASSFEFMDTEAFF.

This clonotype was seen only a few times. The V gene is TRBV7-8, the J gene TRBJ2-7; D perhaps matches TRBD2 (5 bases). Per germline, CDR1 SGHVS and CDR2 FQNEAQ. CDR3 length equals 14 residues. V was pared by 5 bases and J by 1 base, with 12 bases between. CDR3 amino acids: CASSKRTESYEQYF. The CDR3 DNA sequence: TGTGCCAGCAGCAAGCGGACGGAGTCCTACGAGCAGTACTTC.

This clonotype was counted ten times or more. The gene calls are TRBV27 and TRBJ2-7; D is undetermined. This CDR3 comprises 13 residues. Deletions cut 6 bases from V and 3 bases from J, with 12 bases between. Germline values: CDR1 MNHEY, CDR2 SMNVEV (reference sequence). The DNA of the CDR3 is TGTGCCAGCAGCCCTTGGTGGGACTACGAGCAGTACTTC. Its translation is CASSPWWDYEQYF.

This clonotype was found once. This rearrangement joins TRBV9 to TRBJ1-1; possibly TRBD1 for D (6 bases). The CDR3 contains 15 residues. Deletions cut 0 bases from V and 3 bases from J, with 12 bases between. Germline values: CDR1 SGDLS, CDR2 YYNGEE. This CDR3 reads CASSVGRAGDTEAFF. The DNA of the CDR3 is TGTGCCAGCAGCGTAGGAAGGGCAGGGGACACTGAAGCTTTCTTT.

CDR3 protein: CASRDDTGNTQYF. CDR3 sequence (DNA): TGTGCCAGCAGGGACGACACGGGCAATACGCAGTATTTT. The genes are TRBV6-1 and TRBJ2-3; D not resolved. Germline V CDR1 and CDR2: MNHNS, SASEGT. The V end was cut by 6 bases, the J end by 7 bases, with 14 bases between. The CDR3 consists of 13 residues.